These T cell receptor beta chains were read from a single sample in a study of Ad26.COV2.S vaccination and SARS-CoV-2 variants. Clones were sequenced by immunoSEQ multiplex PCR, and TCRdb holds only the in-frame ones, with some missing. The sample records about 480,000 clones, around 88% being singletons. The sample in question was peripheral blood, obtained in a trial of Ad26.COV2.S vaccine versus placebo. The receptors come from a person between 18 and 65 years old who received the Ad26.COV2.S COVID-19 vaccine or a placebo. CDR3s include the opening cysteine and the closing phenylalanine or tryptophan. Fields, in order: CDR3 protein, J gene, V gene.

CDR3: CASSWKGAGEGEQFF
J: TRBJ2-1
V: TRBV5-1

CDR3: CASSLLGSRVSYNEQFF
J: TRBJ2-1
V: TRBV9

CDR3: CATRGGVSYNEQFF
J: TRBJ2-1
V: TRBV28

CDR3: CASRDGTGPSYEQYF
J: TRBJ2-7
V: TRBV5-1

CDR3: CASSAWSQGNSPLHF
J: TRBJ1-6
V: TRBV5-1

CDR3: CSVGGQFETQYF
J: TRBJ2-5
V: TRBV29-1

CDR3: CATRDSAYEQYF
J: TRBJ2-7
V: TRBV19

CDR3: CASSSRVAGGPGDTQYF
J: TRBJ2-3
V: TRBV28

CDR3: CASSLQWTEAFF
J: TRBJ1-1
V: TRBV7-9

CDR3: CAWSVGPTADTQYF
J: TRBJ2-3
V: TRBV30

CDR3: CASSLGSWAAEAFF
J: TRBJ1-1
V: TRBV11-2

CDR3: CASTGSNEQFF
J: TRBJ2-1
V: TRBV28

CDR3: CASIGTRAETQYF
J: TRBJ2-5
V: TRBV28

CDR3: CASRRDAGENAAFF
J: TRBJ1-1
V: TRBV6-5

CDR3: CASSLRQGTTDTQYF
J: TRBJ2-3
V: TRBV28

CDR3: CASTAGGLSYNEQFF
J: TRBJ2-1
V: TRBV27